This TCR beta chain was profiled in a study of cytomegalovirus exposure and HLA in healthy donors. PCR used 60 Vbeta primers and 13 Jbeta primers. Measured with immunoSEQ multiplex PCR; TCRdb has only the in-frame clones, and not every one. The repertoire includes about 200,000 clones, 65% to 80% of them detected once, and about 0.2% sits in the top ten. CDR1 is SGHVS, CDR2 FNYEAQ, per germline. CDR3 length equals 14 residues. The ends were cut back, 4 bases at V and 0 bases at J, with 9 bases in the middle. Study results and caveats: The majority of TCR sequences were rare, yet some public TCRs appeared in many donors. Later analysis found that TCR beta chains associated with HLA were more clonally expanded than other, equally common chains. There were a few CMV-associated chains whose specificity for CMV antigens was confirmed in vitro. Reportedly, fewer N-insertions than the roughly 690-donor mean appeared in an Asian-associated ancestry cluster in a later analysis.

With respect to this clone: Its antigen is still unknown.

The genes are TRBV7-6 and TRBJ2-5, with D unclear. Specimen: PBMCs. This TCR was recovered from a girl aged 2-9 years in good health and CMV-seronegative. The CDR3, as DNA: TGTGCCAGCAGCTCTCGACTGTACCAAGAGACCCAGTACTTC. Encoded protein: CASSSRLYQETQYF.